This TCR beta chain was observed in a study of control samples from healthy donors and cancer patients. The repertoire was sequenced with immunoSEQ multiplex PCR; TCRdb's copy has only in-frame clones and lacks some. The repertoire shows some 190,000 clones; the top ten hold around 2%. Deletions cut 6 bases from V and 5 bases from J, with 19 bases between. CDR3 length: 15 residues. Germline CDR1 KGHSH, CDR2 LQKENI. Source material: blood. This TCR was sampled from a woman in her 30s in good health. The chain links TRBV18 to TRBJ2-5; possible D gene TRBD2, 7 bases. Here the CDR3 reads CASSLHGGPGETQYF. CDR3 DNA sequence: TGTGCCAGCTCCCTGCACGGGGGGCCGGGGGAGACCCAGTACTTC.